This passage covers 29 T cell receptor beta chains from one sample sequenced in a study of Ad26.COV2.S vaccination and SARS-CoV-2 variants. Noted treatment: roughly 20 received Ad26.COV2.S at low or high dose, single or two shots; about five received placebo; per-sample allocation not given. Specimen acquisition occurred on day 63 following the initial vaccine or placebo injection. The method was immunoSEQ multiplex PCR; TCRdb's version includes in-frame clones alone and lacks a portion of them. Of 200,000 to 300,000 clones in the sample, more than 75% were seen once. The material was peripheral blood, obtained in a trial of Ad26.COV2.S vaccine versus placebo. The receptors come from a person aged 18-65 years who received the Ad26.COV2.S COVID-19 vaccine or a placebo.

This rearrangement joins TRBV28 to TRBJ2-3, with D possibly being TRBD1 (6 bases). CDR1 is MDHEN, CDR2 SYDVKM, per germline. The CDR3 is 12 residues long. Trimming cost V 4 bases and J 6 bases, with 8 bases left between them. CDR3 coding DNA: TGTGCCAGCAGTTGGACAGTGGATACGCAGTATTTT. Its translation: CASSWTVDTQYF.

The chain carries TRBV30 and TRBJ1-2; 8 nucleotides line up with TRBD1. Germline V gives CDR1 GTSNPN, CDR2 SVGIG (reference sequence). V dropped 5 bases and J dropped 6; count of bases not matched to a gene: 5. The CDR3 runs to 12 residues. CDR3 DNA: TGTGCCTGGTATACAGGGGGGCATGGCTACACCTTC. Translation gives CAWYTGGHGYTF.

J is TRBJ1-1 and V is TRBV2; 8 nucleotides agree with TRBD1. Germline assignment: CDR1 SNHLY and CDR2 FYNNEI. This CDR3 spans 13 amino acids. The ends lost 7 bases at V and 3 bases at J; junction bases unmatched: 4. In DNA form, the CDR3 reads TGTGCCAGCAACGACAGGGGTCACACTGAAGCTTTCTTT. It translates to CASNDRGHTEAFF.

The J gene is TRBJ2-7, the V gene TRBV19, with TRBD1 matching 9 bases. Germline V gives CDR1 LNHDA, CDR2 SQIVND (reference sequence). This CDR3 is 14 amino acids long. Trimming took 6 bases from V and 3 from J; bases not matched to a gene: 6. In nucleotides, the CDR3 is TGTGCCAGTAGACCCGGGACAGGGAGCTACGAGCAGTACTTC. Its protein is CASRPGTGSYEQYF. The variable domain in full, with the rest retrieved from reference TRBV19 and TRBJ2-7, is DGGITQSPKYLFRKEGQNVTLSCEQNLNHDAMYWYRQDPGQGLRLIYYSQIVNDFQKGDIAEGYSVSREKKESFPLTVTSAQKNPTAFYLCASRPGTGSYEQYFGPGTRLTVT.

The gene calls are TRBV4-2 and TRBJ2-3, with a weak D call TRBD1 (6 bases). CDR3 length equals 16 residues. The V gene lost 0 bases and the J gene lost 4 bases, with 14 bases spanning the gap. Germline V gives CDR1 LGHNA, CDR2 YNFKEQ. CDR3 DNA: TGTGCCAGCAGCCAAGATATGGCAGGGGCGCCAGATACGCAGTATTTT. Translated: CASSQDMAGAPDTQYF.

The V call is TRBV27, the J call TRBJ2-7; 10 positions match TRBD2. The germline gives CDR1 MNHEY, CDR2 SMNVEV (reference sequence). V lost 8 bases to trimming and J lost 7 bases; unmatched junction nucleotides: 8. This CDR3 spans 13 amino acids. The CDR3 sequence is CASLGLATREQYF. The CDR3 nucleotides read TGTGCCAGCCTGGGACTAGCGACAAGGGAGCAGTACTTC.

V gene TRBV27 combines with J gene TRBJ2-7, with D tentatively TRBD2 (5 bases). Germline V lookup: CDR1 MNHEY, CDR2 SMNVEV (reference sequence). The V end was cut by 1 base, the J end by 6 bases, with 13 bases between. The CDR3 is 14 residues long. CDR3: CASSLWASWGEQYF. In DNA, the CDR3 is TGTGCCAGCAGTTTATGGGCTAGCTGGGGCGAGCAGTACTTC.

The gene calls are TRBV30 and TRBJ2-1; 7 bases are a match to TRBD1. Germline V gene data show CDR1 as GTSNPN and CDR2 as SVGIG (reference sequence). The V gene end was trimmed by 0 bases and the J gene end by 2 bases; junction bases not matched to a gene: 4. The length of the CDR3 is 15 residues. The CDR3 is CAWSVTGITYNEQFF. CDR3 DNA: TGTGCCTGGAGTGTGACAGGGATCACCTACAATGAGCAGTTCTTC.

This sequence joins TRBV7-3 and TRBJ2-3, with 7 bases lining up with TRBD2. Trimming cost V 2 bases and J 4 bases; bases outside gene matches: 6. CDR3 length equals 15 residues. Per germline, CDR1 SGHTA and CDR2 FQGTGA. CDR3 in amino acids: CASSLAGGRADTQYF. The CDR3 DNA follows: TGTGCCAGCAGCTTAGCGGGCGGGAGAGCAGATACGCAGTATTTT.

The rearrangement uses TRBV7-9 and TRBJ2-1, with D maybe TRBD2 (5 bases). CDR1 is SEHNR, CDR2 FQNEAQ, per germline (reference sequence). This CDR3 has 13 amino acids. Trimming pared 0 bases from V and 6 bases from J, leaving 6 bases between. The CDR3 DNA follows: TGTGCCAGCAGCTTAGCCGCGGGCAATGAGCAGTTCTTC. It codes for CASSLAAGNEQFF. Full variable domain (rest looked up from reference TRBV7-9 and TRBJ2-1): DTGVSQNPRHKITKRGQNVTFRCDPISEHNRLYWYRQTLGQGPEFLTYFQNEAQLEKSRLLSDRFSAERPKGSFSTLEIQRTEQGDSAMYLCASSLAAGNEQFFGPGTRLTVL.

The chain combines TRBV15 with TRBJ2-3; D is ambiguous. Germline lookup yields CDR1 LNHNV and CDR2 YYDKDF (reference sequence). CDR3 length equals 15 residues. Trimming pared 5 bases from V and 1 base from J, leaving 13 bases between. The DNA for the CDR3 is TGTGCCACCAGCCTCTCCGCCCGGGGCACAGATACGCAGTATTTT. This codes for CATSLSARGTDTQYF.

This chain links TRBV19 with TRBJ2-3; maybe TRBD1 (6 bases). Germline CDR1 reads LNHDA; CDR2 reads SQIVND (reference sequence). Trimming cost V 5 bases and J 0 bases, with 18 bases left between them. The CDR3 loop spans 17 amino acids. Here the CDR3 DNA reads TGTGCCAGTAGTTCTAGGACAGCCAATTCTAGCACAGATACGCAGTATTTT. It is translated as CASSSRTANSSTDTQYF.

The CDR3, as DNA: TGTGCCAGCAGCTGGACAGGGGGCGGAGTGGCACCCCTCCACTTT. Amino acid sequence: CASSWTGGGVAPLHF. This chain links TRBV9 with TRBJ1-6, with 11 positions matching TRBD1. CDR1 is SGDLS, CDR2 YYNGEE, per germline. V gave up 4 bases and J gave up 11 bases; unmatched junction bases: 8. The CDR3 contains 15 residues. The whole variable domain, remainder taken from reference TRBV9 and TRBJ1-6, is DSGVTQTPKHLITATGQRVTLRCSPRSGDLSVYWYQQSLDQGLQFLIQYYNGEERAKGNILERFSAQQFPDLHSELNLSSLELGDSALYFCASSWTGGGVAPLHFGNGTRLTVT.

This clone was counted ten times or more. Within the sample, other DNA sequences also encode this same CDR3. The CDR3 nucleotides are TGTGCCAGCAGTTACTCCCCACTAGCGGGACTCTACAATGAGCAGTTCTTC. It specifies CASSYSPLAGLYNEQFF. The chain uses TRBV6-2 or TRBV6-3 and TRBJ2-1, with 10 bases aligning to TRBD2. CDR1 and CDR2 (germline): MNHEY, SVGEGT. Losses at the gene ends were 0 bases for V and 3 bases for J; bases not matched to a gene: 5. The length of the CDR3 is 17 residues.

J is TRBJ2-4 and V is TRBV14, with a weak D call TRBD1 (5 bases). V shed 0 bases and J shed 2 bases, with 14 bases lying between them. CDR1 and CDR2 from the germline V gene are SGHDN and FVKESK. CDR3 length equals 17 residues. CDR3 coding DNA: TGTGCCAGCAGCCAAGATTTTGGGGCCGGGTCCAAAAACATTCAGTACTTC. This codes for CASSQDFGAGSKNIQYF.

The chain is built from TRBV9 and TRBJ2-2; D remains ambiguous. Germline V gene sequence: CDR1 SGDLS, CDR2 YYNGEE. V gave up 4 bases and J gave up 7 bases, with 14 bases separating them. The CDR3 spans 14 residues. In nucleotides, the CDR3 is TGTGCCAGCAGCCTCCCGCCGAGTGGCGGGGAGCTGTTTTTT. Protein sequence: CASSLPPSGGELFF.

The rearrangement links TRBV14 to TRBJ1-4; D might be TRBD1 (6 bases). V lost 2 bases and J 9 bases, leaving 16 bases between the germline ends. CDR3 length: 15 amino acids. Germline V gene sequence: CDR1 SGHDN, CDR2 FVKESK. The CDR3 loop reads CASSQSAGGVKKLFF. The CDR3 DNA reads TGTGCCAGCAGCCAATCCGCCGGGGGCGTTAAAAAACTGTTTTTT.

V gene TRBV28 combines with J gene TRBJ2-5; TRBD1 agrees at 7 bases. The ends lost 6 bases at V and 1 base at J; junction bases unmatched: 5. Germline CDR1 MDHEN, CDR2 SYDVKM. The CDR3 sequence is 14 residues long. The CDR3 region is CASSHGTVQETQYF. Here the CDR3 DNA reads TGTGCCAGCAGCCACGGGACAGTCCAAGAGACCCAGTACTTC.

The V gene is TRBV18, the J gene TRBJ2-3; tentative D call: TRBD2 (6 bases). Looked up from germline, CDR1 is KGHSH and CDR2 is LQKENI. This CDR3 contains 18 residues. V dropped 0 bases and J dropped 0 bases, with 16 bases sitting between them. The CDR3 protein is CASSPPSSVGTSTDTQYF. The CDR3 coding sequence is TGTGCCAGCTCACCACCGAGCTCAGTGGGGACTAGCACAGATACGCAGTATTTT.

CDR3 in amino acids: CASGSSGNTIYF. The CDR3 nucleotides read TGCGCCAGCGGCAGCTCTGGAAACACCATATATTTT. The gene calls are TRBV5-1 and TRBJ1-3, with unresolved D. Germline lookup yields CDR1 SGHRS and CDR2 YFSETQ. This CDR3 is built from 12 residues. The V and J ends lost 7 bases and 0 bases respectively, with 5 bases between them.

The chain recombines TRBV7-8 with TRBJ2-3; D possibly corresponds to TRBD2 (5 bases). V was trimmed by 4 bases and J by 0 bases, leaving 20 bases between them. Germline loops: CDR1 SGHVS, CDR2 FQNEAQ. This CDR3 spans 18 amino acids. The CDR3 here is CASSSADRGITSTDTQYF. For the CDR3, the DNA is TGTGCCAGCAGCTCGGCCGACCGAGGGATCACGAGCACAGATACGCAGTATTTT.

The chain links TRBV7-2 to TRBJ2-1; TRBD1 is a possible D gene (5 bases). CDR3 length equals 16 residues. Trimming took off 1 base at V and 0 bases at J, with 10 bases between the two ends. Germline lookup yields CDR1 SGHTA and CDR2 FQGNSA. The CDR3 bases are TGTGCCAGCAGCTTAGAGGGGCCAGGCTCCTACAATGAGCAGTTCTTC. This sequence encodes CASSLEGPGSYNEQFF.

CDR3 coding DNA: TGTGCCACCAGCCTGCGGACAGGGGGGGGCGAGCAGTACTTC. Protein product: CATSLRTGGGEQYF. The chain carries TRBV15 and TRBJ2-7; 10 bases align to TRBD1. The germline V gene encodes CDR1 LNHNV and CDR2 YYDKDF (reference sequence). The CDR3 length is 14 residues. With V trimmed by 5 bases and J by 6 bases, 7 bases remained unmatched.

The chain is built from TRBV9 and TRBJ2-7, with D possibly matching TRBD1 (7 bases). The CDR3 spans 15 residues. The germline V and J ends were trimmed by 4 bases and 0 bases, with 14 bases remaining between them. Germline V gives CDR1 SGDLS, CDR2 YYNGEE. As DNA, the CDR3 is TGTGCCAGCAGCCCTCAGGGGGGTAGCTCCTACGAGCAGTACTTC. This encodes CASSPQGGSSYEQYF.

The chain uses TRBV4-3 and TRBJ1-6; 7 positions match TRBD1. Trimming removed 0 bases from V and 10 bases from J; junction bases left unmatched: 9. The CDR3 extends over 16 amino acids. Germline V lookup: CDR1 LGHNA, CDR2 YSLEER. The CDR3 DNA sequence: TGCGCCAGCAGCCAAGATCCACAGGGGAGTTTATCACCCCTCCACTTT. Protein sequence: CASSQDPQGSLSPLHF.

This chain connects TRBV30 to TRBJ1-5, with D unresolved. V was pared by 2 bases and J by 0 bases, with 8 bases between. Looked up from germline, CDR1 is GTSNPN and CDR2 is SVGIG (reference sequence). The CDR3 runs 14 residues. The CDR3 DNA is TGTGCCTGGAGTAGCAGCTATAGCAATCAGCCCCAGCATTTT. Translation: CAWSSSYSNQPQHF.

This clone has only a few counts. The chain couples TRBV25-1 to TRBJ2-7; 7 nucleotides match TRBD1. Germline-derived CDR1 and CDR2 are MGHDK and SYGVNS. The CDR3 is 16 amino acids. Germline trimming cut 4 bases from V and 0 bases from J; bases unmatched to any gene: 9. The CDR3: CASSVRQGRGSYEQYF. As DNA, the CDR3 is TGTGCCAGCAGTGTCCGACAGGGTCGCGGCTCCTACGAGCAGTACTTC.

This chain links TRBV5-1 with TRBJ2-3, with D perhaps TRBD2 (5 bases). The germline gives CDR1 SGHRS, CDR2 YFSETQ. V was clipped by 4 bases and J by 2 bases, with 14 bases between them. The CDR3 consists of 15 residues. The CDR3 DNA reads TGCGCCAGCAGCCCGATGGGGAGCGCCACAGATACGCAGTATTTT. As protein: CASSPMGSATDTQYF.

This clone has only one observation. V gene TRBV9 combines with J gene TRBJ2-1; D is perhaps TRBD1 (6 bases). The germline V and J ends were trimmed by 4 bases and 3 bases, with 14 bases remaining between them. This CDR3 contains 15 residues. Looked up from germline, CDR1 is SGDLS and CDR2 is YYNGEE. The DNA for the CDR3 is TGTGCCAGCAGCTCTTCGGACAGATACTACAATGAGCAGTTCTTC. Residues: CASSSSDRYYNEQFF.